This T cell receptor beta chain was documented in a study of T cells in Graves' hyperthyroidism and ophthalmopathy. The study, taken as a whole, reports: From stable hyperthyroidism, ophthalmopathy was set apart by a 13 V-J model.

This clonotype was counted at least ten times. Its antigen is still unknown. This CDR3 region has 13 residues. Germline lookup yields CDR1 DFQATT and CDR2 SNEGSKA (reference sequence). Trimming shortened V by 5 bases and J by 1 base, and 11 bases separated the two germline ends. TCR beta CDR3 region amplification was performed from RNA transcripts. First-round RT-PCR with HTBI primers amplified the TCR CDR3 region. TCRdb fed the multiplex PCR reads into MiXCR, producing one record per CDR3 protein. The sample includes roughly 350,000 distinct CDR3 sequences, around 15% of them seen just once. Patients were excluded for uncontrolled infection, other autoimmune disease, pregnancy or lactation. Diagnoses rested on clinical symptoms, serum thyroxine and TRAb, thyroid ultrasound and orbital computed tomography. The PBMCs were sourced from fresh peripheral blood (about 10 ml).

Source material: blood. This chain links TRBV20-1 with TRBJ1-2, with D unresolved. The sequence came from a woman aged 40 to 50 with Graves' ophthalmopathy. CDR3 loop: CSAATNLNYGYTF. The CDR3 coding sequence is TGCAGTGCTGCCACCAACCTTAACTATGGCTACACCTTC.